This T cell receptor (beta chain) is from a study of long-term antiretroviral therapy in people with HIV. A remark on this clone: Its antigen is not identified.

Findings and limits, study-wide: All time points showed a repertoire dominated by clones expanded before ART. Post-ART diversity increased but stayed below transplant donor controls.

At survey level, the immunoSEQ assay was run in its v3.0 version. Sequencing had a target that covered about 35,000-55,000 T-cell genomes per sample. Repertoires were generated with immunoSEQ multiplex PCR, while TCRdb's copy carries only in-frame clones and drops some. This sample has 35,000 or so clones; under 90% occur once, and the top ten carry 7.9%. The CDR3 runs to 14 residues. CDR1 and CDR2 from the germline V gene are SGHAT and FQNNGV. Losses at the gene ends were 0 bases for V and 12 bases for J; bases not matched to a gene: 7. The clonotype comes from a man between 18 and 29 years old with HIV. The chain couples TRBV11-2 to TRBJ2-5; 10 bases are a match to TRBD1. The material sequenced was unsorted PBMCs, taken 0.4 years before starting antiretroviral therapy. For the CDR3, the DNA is TGTGCCAGCAGCTTAGATGCAGGGACAGGGGAAGAGTACTTC. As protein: CASSLDAGTGEEYF.